This T cell receptor beta chain was profiled in a study of Ad26.COV2.S vaccination and SARS-CoV-2 variants. Turning to the study itself: The Ad26.COV2.S arm of the COV1001 trial was where the donor was placed.

Study-wide points: Analyses that measured TCR breadth and depth may have underestimated total T cell responses.

CDR1 and CDR2 (germline): MNHEY, SVGEGT. The CDR3 loop spans 12 amino acids. V lost 2 bases and J 6 bases, leaving 7 bases between the germline ends. The treatment denotes: some 20 received Ad26.COV2.S at low or high dose, single or two shots; about five received placebo; per-sample allocation not given. Day 63 following the first vaccine or placebo injection was when the samples were taken. Participants' vaccine, an Ad26 vector, delivered Wuhan-strain SARS-CoV-2 spike. The table came from immunoSEQ multiplex PCR; TCRdb's copy has only in-frame clones and leaves some out. The table shows around 270,000 clones, with around nine tenths occurring only once. With regard to this clone: The antigen remains undetermined.

The receptor was derived from a person between 18 and 65 years old who received the Ad26.COV2.S COVID-19 vaccine or a placebo. This material consisted of peripheral blood, taken in a trial of Ad26.COV2.S vaccine versus placebo. The chain couples TRBV6-2 or TRBV6-3 to TRBJ1-1, with a tentative D call TRBD1 (5 bases). CDR3 protein: CASSYEGPEAFF. For the CDR3, the DNA is TGTGCCAGCAGTTACGAGGGGCCTGAAGCTTTCTTT.